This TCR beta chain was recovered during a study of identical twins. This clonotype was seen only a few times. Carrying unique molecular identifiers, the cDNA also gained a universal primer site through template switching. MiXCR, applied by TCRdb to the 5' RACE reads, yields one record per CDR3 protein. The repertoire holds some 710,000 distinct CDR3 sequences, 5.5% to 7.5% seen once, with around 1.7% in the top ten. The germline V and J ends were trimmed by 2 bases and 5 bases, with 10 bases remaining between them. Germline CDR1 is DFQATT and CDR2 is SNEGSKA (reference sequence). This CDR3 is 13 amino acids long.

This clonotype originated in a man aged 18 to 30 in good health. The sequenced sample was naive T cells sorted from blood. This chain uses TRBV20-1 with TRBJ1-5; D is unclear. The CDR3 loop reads CSARIPPDQPQHF. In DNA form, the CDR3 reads TGCAGTGCTAGAATTCCACCCGATCAGCCCCAGCATTTT.